This paragraph covers one T cell receptor beta chain sequence. The antigen remains unidentified. The data were obtained in a study of long-term antiretroviral therapy in people with HIV. Study background: The immediate-ART recommendation dates to 2015, and the earliest samples predate it by about a decade.

The CDR3 has 13 residues. The germline gives CDR1 ENHRY, CDR2 SYGVKD. V was trimmed by 5 bases and J by 1 base, leaving 5 bases between them. General study points: HIV repertoires had narrower CDR3 length ranges than controls.

Survey-level resolution applied to immunoSEQ assay v3.0. Researchers set sequencing to target 40,000-50,000 T-cell genomes per sample. Produced via immunoSEQ multiplex PCR; TCRdb's table is partial and in-frame only. The sample records 30,000 to 40,000 clones, around 79% being singletons. Here the sequenced sample was unsorted PBMCs, taken 3 years after starting antiretroviral therapy. The sequence was collected from a man aged 45-65 years with HIV. This chain links TRBV10-3 with TRBJ2-2; no definite D call. Here the CDR3 reads CAISLENTGELFF. CDR3 in DNA: TGTGCCATCAGTCTAGAGAACACCGGGGAGCTGTTTTTT.